This paragraph covers one TCR beta chain sequence. The use of a sample-barcoded 5' primer and a J-beta primer mix characterized a second PCR of roughly 6 to 12 cycles. Via MiXCR, TCRdb re-called the 5' RACE reads, giving one row per CDR3 protein. In the table there are over 1,200,000 distinct CDR3 sequences, almost 60% of which are singletons. The CDR3 loop spans 14 amino acids. Between the trimmed V and J ends, which lost 2 bases and 5 bases, there was a span of 11 bases. CDR1 and CDR2 (germline): SGHTA, FQGNSA. The sample originates from a study of blood T cells in healthy people across ages. The chain carries TRBV7-2 and TRBJ2-3; D call uncertain. The origin of this receptor is a man aged 18 to 30 in good health. The specimen sequenced was blood. CDR3 sequence (DNA): TGTGCCAGCAGCTTAACCATAGCAGGAGATACGCAGTATTTT. Translated: CASSLTIAGDTQYF.